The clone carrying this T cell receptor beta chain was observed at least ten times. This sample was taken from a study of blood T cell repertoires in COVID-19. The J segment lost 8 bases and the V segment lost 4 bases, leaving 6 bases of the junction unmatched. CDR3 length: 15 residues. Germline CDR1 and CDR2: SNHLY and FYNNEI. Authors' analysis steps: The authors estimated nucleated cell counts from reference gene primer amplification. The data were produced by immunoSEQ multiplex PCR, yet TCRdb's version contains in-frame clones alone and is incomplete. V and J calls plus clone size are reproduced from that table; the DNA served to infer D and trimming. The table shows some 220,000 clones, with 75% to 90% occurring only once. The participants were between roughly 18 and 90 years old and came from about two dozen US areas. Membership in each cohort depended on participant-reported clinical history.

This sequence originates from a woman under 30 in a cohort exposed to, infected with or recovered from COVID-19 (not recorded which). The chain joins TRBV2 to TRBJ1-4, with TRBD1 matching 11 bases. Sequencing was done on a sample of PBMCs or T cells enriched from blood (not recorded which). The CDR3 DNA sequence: TGTGCCAGCAGTGTTTTTGGGACAGGGGGAGAAAAACTGTTTTTT. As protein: CASSVFGTGGEKLFF. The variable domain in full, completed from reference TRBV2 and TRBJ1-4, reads EPEVTQTPSHQVTQMGQEVILRCVPISNHLYFYWYRQILGQKVEFLVSFYNNEISEKSEIFDDQFSVERPDGSNFTLKIRSTKLEDSAMYFCASSVFGTGGEKLFFGSGTQLSVL.